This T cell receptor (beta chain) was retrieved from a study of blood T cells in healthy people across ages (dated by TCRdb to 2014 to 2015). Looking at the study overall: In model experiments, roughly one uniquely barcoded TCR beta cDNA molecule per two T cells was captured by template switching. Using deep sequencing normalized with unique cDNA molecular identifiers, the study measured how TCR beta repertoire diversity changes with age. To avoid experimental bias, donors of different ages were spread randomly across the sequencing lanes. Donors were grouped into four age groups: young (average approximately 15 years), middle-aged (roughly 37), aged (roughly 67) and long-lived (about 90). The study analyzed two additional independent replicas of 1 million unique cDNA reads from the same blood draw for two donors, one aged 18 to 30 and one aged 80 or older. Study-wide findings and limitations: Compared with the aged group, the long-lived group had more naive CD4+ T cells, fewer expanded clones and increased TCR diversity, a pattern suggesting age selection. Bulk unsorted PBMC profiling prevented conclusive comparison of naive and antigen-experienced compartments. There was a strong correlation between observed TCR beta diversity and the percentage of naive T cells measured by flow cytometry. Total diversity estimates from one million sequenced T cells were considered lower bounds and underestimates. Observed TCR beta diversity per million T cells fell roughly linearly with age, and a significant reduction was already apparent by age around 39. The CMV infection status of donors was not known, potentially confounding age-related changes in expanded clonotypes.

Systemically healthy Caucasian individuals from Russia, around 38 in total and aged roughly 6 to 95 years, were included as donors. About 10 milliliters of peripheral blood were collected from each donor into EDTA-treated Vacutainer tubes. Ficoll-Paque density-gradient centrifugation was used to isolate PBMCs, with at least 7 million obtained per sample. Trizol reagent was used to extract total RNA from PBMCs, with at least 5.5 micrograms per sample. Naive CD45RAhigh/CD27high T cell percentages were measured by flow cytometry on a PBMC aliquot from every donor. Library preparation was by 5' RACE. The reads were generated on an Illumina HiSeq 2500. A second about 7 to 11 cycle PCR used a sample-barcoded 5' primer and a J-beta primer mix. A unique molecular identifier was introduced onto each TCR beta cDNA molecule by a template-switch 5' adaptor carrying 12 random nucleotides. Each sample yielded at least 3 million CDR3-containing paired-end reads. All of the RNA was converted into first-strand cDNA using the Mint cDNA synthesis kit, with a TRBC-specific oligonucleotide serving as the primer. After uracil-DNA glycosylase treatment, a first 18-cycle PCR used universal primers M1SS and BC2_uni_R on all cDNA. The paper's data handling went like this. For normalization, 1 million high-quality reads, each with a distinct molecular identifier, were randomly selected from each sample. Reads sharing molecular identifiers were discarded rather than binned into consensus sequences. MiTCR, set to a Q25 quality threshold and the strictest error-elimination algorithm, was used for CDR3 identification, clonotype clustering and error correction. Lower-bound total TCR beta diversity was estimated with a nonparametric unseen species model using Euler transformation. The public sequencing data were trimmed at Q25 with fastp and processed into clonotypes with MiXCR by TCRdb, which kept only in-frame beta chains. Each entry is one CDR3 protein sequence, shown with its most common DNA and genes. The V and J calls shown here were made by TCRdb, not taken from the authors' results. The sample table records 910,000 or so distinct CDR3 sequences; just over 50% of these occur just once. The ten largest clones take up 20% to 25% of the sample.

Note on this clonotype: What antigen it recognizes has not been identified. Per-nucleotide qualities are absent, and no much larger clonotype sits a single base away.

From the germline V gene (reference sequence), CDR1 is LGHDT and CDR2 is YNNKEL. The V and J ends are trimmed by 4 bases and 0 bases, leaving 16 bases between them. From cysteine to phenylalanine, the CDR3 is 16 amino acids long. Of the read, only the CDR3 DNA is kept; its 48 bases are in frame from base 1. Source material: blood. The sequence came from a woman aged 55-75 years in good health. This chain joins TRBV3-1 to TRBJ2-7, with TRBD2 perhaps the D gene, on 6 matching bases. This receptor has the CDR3 CASSRRFSGLSYEQYF. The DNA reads TGTGCCAGCAGCCGGCGCTTTAGCGGCCTCTCCTACGAGCAGTACTTC.